A single TCR beta chain is shown here with its context. The CDR3 has 13 residues. Per germline, CDR1 SGDLS and CDR2 YYNGEE. The trim removed 3 bases at V and 10 bases at J, leaving 2 bases unmatched. This sample is part of a study of blood T cell repertoires in COVID-19. Study background: COVID-19 samples, acute and convalescent, were from the United States, Italy and Spain. PBMCs, B-cell-depleted T cells, or T cells provided the cDNA or gDNA that made up the material.

Authors' analysis steps: Reference gene primer amplification in the assay estimated nucleated cell counts. TCRdb keeps only in-frame clones here, not all; method: immunoSEQ multiplex PCR. V and J calls and clone size come straight from that table; D and trimming were deduced from the DNA. The sample lists 400,000 to 550,000 clones, approximately 90% occurring once. This receptor was identified in a woman aged 30 to 39 with acute or convalescent COVID-19. Sequencing input: peripheral blood. The chain has TRBV9 and TRBJ1-6, with 9 bases fitting TRBD1. CDR3 coding DNA: TGTGCCAGCAGCGAGGGACAGGGCTCACCCCTCCACTTT. Its protein product is CASSEGQGSPLHF.